A selection of T cell receptor beta chains follows, all from one sample in a study of blood T cell repertoires in COVID-19. Here immunoSEQ multiplex PCR was the method, and the copy in TCRdb shows in-frame clones only, minus some. The table has some 100,000 clones, 88% seen once. Sample: peripheral blood. Every receptor here comes from a woman in her 70s with acute or convalescent COVID-19. Both conserved end residues are part of each CDR3. The order of the fields is J gene, CDR3 length, D gene, V gene, CDR3 protein. The D gene is left open where the match is weak.

TRBJ2-7 14 TRBD1 TRBV5-1 CASRRGQGAYEQYF
TRBJ1-2 16 - TRBV6-1 CASSEAETLGVYGYTF
TRBJ2-7 13 - TRBV29-1 CSVSQGASYEQYF
TRBJ2-7 16 TRBD1 TRBV15 CATSRASGTVSYEQYF
TRBJ2-5 18 - TRBV21-1 CASSKEVLAGKYQETQYF
TRBJ1-2 13 - TRBV3-1/TRBV3-2 CASSQLIGSGYTF
TRBJ1-4 13 - TRBV6-5 CASSPRGDEKLFF
TRBJ1-1 13 TRBD1 TRBV18 CASSGTGGSEAFF
TRBJ2-2 15 - TRBV24-1 CATSGPGTQAGELFF
TRBJ2-5 15 - TRBV21-1 CASASGVSSQETQYF
TRBJ2-3 15 TRBD2 TRBV5-1 CASKGLAGGPDTQYF
TRBJ2-5 14 - TRBV4-1 CASSQDSGLGVQYF
TRBJ2-7 12 - TRBV7-9 CASSRVEYEQYF
TRBJ1-1 15 TRBD1 TRBV18 CASSLGQGLGTEAFF
TRBJ2-7 16 TRBD1 TRBV5-1 CASSLAPGTGEYEQYF
TRBJ2-1 16 TRBD2 TRBV27 CASSLQTSGGYNEQFF
TRBJ1-3 14 TRBD1 TRBV6-5 CASRDRLAGNTIYF
TRBJ1-2 13 - TRBV19 CASSGRGYRGYTF
TRBJ1-6 13 - TRBV28 CASSFNRRSPLHF
TRBJ2-1 13 - TRBV7-7 CASSLGGGNEQFF
TRBJ2-3 13 TRBD1 TRBV29-1 CSVESGQGDTQYF
TRBJ1-5 16 - TRBV24-1 CATSDSGVSSNQPQHF
TRBJ2-1 13 TRBD2 TRBV2 CASPGLAYNEQFF
TRBJ1-1 17 TRBD1 TRBV5-1 CASSVEPGQGVGAEAFF
TRBJ2-1 14 - TRBV5-1 CASSLVAGANEQFF
TRBJ2-5 13 - TRBV28 CASSTRQQETQYF
TRBJ1-1 20 TRBD1 TRBV5-4 CASSSRNDAQGVDENTEAFF
TRBJ1-4 17 TRBD1 TRBV6-1 CASSVQDRPQGNEKLFF
TRBJ2-5 15 - TRBV14 CASSQSLSHQETQYF
TRBJ2-7 15 TRBD1 TRBV3-1/TRBV3-2 CASSQEGTGAPEQYF
TRBJ2-2 16 - TRBV5-4 CASSLDYGANTGELFF
TRBJ1-5 15 TRBD1 TRBV6-5 CASSSRDRGFQPQHF
TRBJ1-3 15 TRBD1 TRBV9 CASSVSTGGGNTIYF